Detailed here is one T cell receptor (beta chain). The target antigen is unknown. These data come from a study of shared clonotypes between healthy human individuals. Across the study: Each donor had three CD4 naive, three CD4 memory, two CD8 naive and one CD8 memory plate.

Trimming left V 6 bases short and J 6 bases short, with 15 bases between. The CDR3 has 14 amino acids. Germline loops: CDR1 MNHNY, CDR2 SVGAGI (reference sequence). The study, taken as a whole, reports: Sharing across several donors was seen in around 5% of naive CD4 clonotypes.

Investigators spread the genomic DNA of each subset evenly over several immunoSEQ plates. Here immunoSEQ multiplex PCR was the method, and the copy in TCRdb shows in-frame clones only, minus some. This table has over a million clones, 95% to 99% appearing once. The investigators split CD4+ cells into a CD45RA+ naive subset and a CD45RA-negative memory subset. Sequencing input: naive CD4+ T cells sorted from blood. The subset: CD45RA+ positively selected. The clonotype originates from a man aged 25 to 40 in good health. This chain joins TRBV6-6 and TRBJ1-3; D is possibly TRBD1 (6 bases). CDR3 residues: CASSSTGLENTIYF. The CDR3 DNA reads as TGTGCCAGCAGCTCAACAGGGTTGGAAAACACCATATATTTT.